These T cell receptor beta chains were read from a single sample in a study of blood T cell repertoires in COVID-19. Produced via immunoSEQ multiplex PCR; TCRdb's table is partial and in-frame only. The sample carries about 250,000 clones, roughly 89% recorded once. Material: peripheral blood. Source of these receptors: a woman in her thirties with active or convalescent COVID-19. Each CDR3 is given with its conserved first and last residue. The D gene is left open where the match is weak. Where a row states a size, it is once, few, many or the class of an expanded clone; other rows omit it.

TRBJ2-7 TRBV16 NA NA CASSPLAAGGYEQYF TGTGCCAGCAGTCCCCTCGCGGCAGGGGGGTACGAGCAGTACTTC
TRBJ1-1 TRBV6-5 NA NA CASSYHGTPNTEAFF TGTGCCAGCAGTTACCACGGGACACCAAACACTGAAGCTTTCTTT
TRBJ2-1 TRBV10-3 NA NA CAISIGDNEQFF TGTGCCATCAGCATAGGGGATAATGAGCAGTTCTTC
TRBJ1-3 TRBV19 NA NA CASTPSDSRSGNTIYF TGTGCCAGTACCCCTTCAGACAGCCGCTCTGGAAACACCATATATTTT
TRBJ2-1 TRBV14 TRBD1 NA CASNTGTGYGNEQFF TGTGCCAGCAACACCGGGACAGGGTATGGCAATGAGCAGTTCTTC
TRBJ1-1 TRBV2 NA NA CASRRESGETEAFF TGTGCCAGCAGACGGGAGTCGGGGGAAACTGAAGCTTTCTTT
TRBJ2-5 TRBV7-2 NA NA CASSLGGSEETQYF TGTGCCAGCAGCTTAGGAGGTAGCGAAGAGACCCAGTACTTC
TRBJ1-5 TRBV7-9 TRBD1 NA CASSLDRGSYSNQPQHF TGTGCCAGCAGCCTGGACAGGGGGAGTTATAGCAATCAGCCCCAGCATTTT
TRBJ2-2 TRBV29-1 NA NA CSVGQKNTGELFF TGCAGCGTGGGGCAGAAGAACACCGGGGAGCTGTTTTTT
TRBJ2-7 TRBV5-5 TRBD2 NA CASSFGGSSYEQYF TGTGCCAGCAGCTTCGGGGGGTCTTCCTACGAGCAGTACTTC
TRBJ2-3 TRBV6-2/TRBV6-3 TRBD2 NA CASSYGVGTSGAQRTDTQYF TGTGCCAGCAGTTATGGGGTCGGGACTAGCGGGGCACAGAGGACAGATACGCAGTATTTT
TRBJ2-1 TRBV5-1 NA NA CASSLVQGSQYNEQFF TGCGCCAGCAGCTTGGTTCAGGGGTCCCAATACAATGAGCAGTTCTTC
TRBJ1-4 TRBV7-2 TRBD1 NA CASSFPTGDVGKLFF TGTGCCAGCAGCTTTCCAACAGGGGATGTGGGAAAACTGTTTTTT
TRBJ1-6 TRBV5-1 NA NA CASSLSEGLVNSPLHF TGCGCCAGCAGCTTGTCGGAGGGCCTCGTTAATTCACCCCTCCACTTT
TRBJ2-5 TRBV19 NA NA CASRSAVLSPQYF TGTGCCAGTCGGTCGGCGGTCCTATCGCCCCAGTACTTC
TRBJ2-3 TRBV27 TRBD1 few CASSLNGIGGTGNNF TGTGCCAGCAGTTTAAATGGTATAGGGGGGACAGGGAACAATTTT
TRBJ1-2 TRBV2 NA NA CASSERGVRGGYTF TGTGCCAGCAGTGAAAGGGGCGTTCGTGGAGGCTACACCTTC
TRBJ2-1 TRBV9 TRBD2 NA CASSLGLAGDNEQFF TGTGCCAGCAGCCTGGGACTAGCGGGGGACAATGAGCAGTTCTTC
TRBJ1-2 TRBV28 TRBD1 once CASSRPGTGNGGYTF TGTGCCAGCAGTCGTCCCGGGACAGGGAACGGTGGCTACACCTTC
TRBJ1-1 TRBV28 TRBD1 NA CASSLGDRAGAEAFF TGTGCCAGCAGTTTGGGGGACAGGGCGGGGGCTGAAGCTTTCTTT
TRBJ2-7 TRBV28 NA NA CASSPGRGPYEQYF TGTGCCAGCAGCCCGGGCCGAGGGCCCTACGAGCAGTACTTC
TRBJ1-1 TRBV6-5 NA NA CASSPNRGGTEAFF TGTGCCAGCAGCCCCAATAGGGGGGGCACTGAAGCTTTCTTT
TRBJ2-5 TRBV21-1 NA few CASTVVGPETQYF TGTGCCAGCACCGTTGTGGGCCCCGAGACCCAGTACTTC
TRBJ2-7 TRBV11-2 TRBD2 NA CASSLSVGTSGGYEQYF TGTGCCAGCAGCTTATCGGTGGGGACTAGCGGGGGGTACGAGCAGTACTTC
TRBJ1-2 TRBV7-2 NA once CASSSGHPRAYGYTF TGTGCCAGCAGCTCAGGACACCCCCGAGCCTATGGCTACACCTTC
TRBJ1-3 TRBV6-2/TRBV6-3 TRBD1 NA CASSYHRQGLRSGNTIYF TGTGCCAGCAGTTACCACCGACAGGGACTCCGCTCTGGAAACACCATATATTTT
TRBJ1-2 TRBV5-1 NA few CGGFRIFEGYTF TGCGGAGGGTTTCGCATTTTTGAGGGCTACACCTTC
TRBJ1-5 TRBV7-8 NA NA CASSSLNRQSNQPQHF TGTGCCAGCAGCTCACTCAACAGGCAAAGCAATCAGCCCCAGCATTTT
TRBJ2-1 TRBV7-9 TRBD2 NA CASSFAGGEQFF TGTGCCAGCAGCTTTGCGGGGGGCGAGCAGTTCTTC
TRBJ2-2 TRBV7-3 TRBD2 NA CASSPSGGITGELFF TGTGCCAGCAGCCCTAGCGGGGGCATCACCGGGGAGCTGTTTTTT
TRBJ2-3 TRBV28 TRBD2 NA CASSLSRRGGTDTQYF TGTGCCAGCAGTTTATCTCGGCGGGGGGGGACAGATACGCAGTATTTT
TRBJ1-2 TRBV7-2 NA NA CASSNRTAFYGYTF TGTGCCAGCAGCAACCGGACAGCGTTTTATGGCTACACCTTC
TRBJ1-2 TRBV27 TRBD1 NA CASSLSGTGPYGYTF TGTGCCAGCAGTCTATCCGGGACAGGACCCTATGGCTACACCTTC
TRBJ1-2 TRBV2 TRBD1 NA CASRDSYYGYTF TGTGCCAGCCGGGACAGCTATTATGGCTACACCTTC
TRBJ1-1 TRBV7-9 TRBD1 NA CASSLGDREDTEAFF TGTGCCAGCAGCTTAGGGGACAGGGAGGACACTGAAGCTTTCTTT
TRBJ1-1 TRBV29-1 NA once CSVGGTLQGTEAFF TGCAGCGTTGGGGGGACACTCCAGGGCACTGAAGCTTTCTTT
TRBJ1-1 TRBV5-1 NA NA CASSLEGWNTEAFF TGCGCCAGCAGCTTGGAGGGGTGGAACACTGAAGCTTTCTTT
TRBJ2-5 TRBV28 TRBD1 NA CASSLAGGQETQYF TGTGCCAGCAGTTTAGCAGGGGGCCAAGAGACCCAGTACTTC
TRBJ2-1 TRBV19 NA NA CASDQGIHYNEQFF TGTGCCAGTGATCAGGGGATACACTACAATGAGCAGTTCTTC
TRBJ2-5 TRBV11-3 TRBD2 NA CASSLGWRGGPETQYF TGTGCCAGCAGCTTAGGATGGCGGGGGGGCCCGGAGACCCAGTACTTC
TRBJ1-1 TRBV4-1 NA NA CASSPRGFAEAFF TGCGCCAGCAGCCCAAGGGGGTTCGCTGAAGCTTTCTTT
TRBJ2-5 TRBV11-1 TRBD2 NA CASSLPKVAGQETQYF TGTGCCAGCAGCCTCCCTAAGGTAGCGGGGCAAGAGACCCAGTACTTC
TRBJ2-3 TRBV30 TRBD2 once CAWSVKGLAGVLSF TGTGCCTGGAGTGTAAAGGGACTAGCGGGGGTCCTGTCCTTT
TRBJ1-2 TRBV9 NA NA CASSVGRATYGYTF TGTGCCAGCAGCGTAGGCAGGGCTACCTATGGCTACACCTTC
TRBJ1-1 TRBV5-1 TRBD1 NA CASSLRTGVNTEAFF TGCGCCAGCAGCTTACGGACAGGGGTGAACACTGAAGCTTTCTTT
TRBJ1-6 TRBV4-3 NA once CASSQAPDNSPLHF TGCGCCAGCAGCCAAGCTCCGGATAATTCACCCCTCCACTTT
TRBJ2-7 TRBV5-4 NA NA CASSSGGTSNYEQYF TGTGCCAGCAGCTCAGGGGGGACTAGTAACTACGAGCAGTACTTC
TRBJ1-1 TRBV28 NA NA CASSPPLGRGRNHNTEAFF TGTGCCAGCAGTCCCCCCCTGGGGCGGGGGCGAAATCACAACACTGAAGCTTTCTTT
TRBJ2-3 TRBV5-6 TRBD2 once CASSFIRGGSTDTQYF TGTGCCAGCAGCTTCATACGGGGGGGTTCCACAGATACGCAGTATTTT
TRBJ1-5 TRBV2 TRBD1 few CASSLIQGSNQPQHF TGTGCCAGCAGTTTGATACAGGGGAGCAATCAGCCCCAGCATTTT